This T cell receptor beta chain was retrieved from a study of blood T cell repertoires in COVID-19. This CDR3 spans 14 amino acids. The junction had 7 bases not matched to a gene; V was cut back by 5 bases and J by 6 bases. Germline CDR1 SGHDN, CDR2 FVKESK. Produced via immunoSEQ multiplex PCR; TCRdb's table is partial and in-frame only. In the table there are roughly 390,000 clones, approximately 81% of which are singletons. This chain uses TRBV14 with TRBJ1-2, with 9 bases that match TRBD1. The sequence was collected from a woman aged 18-29 years with acute or convalescent COVID-19. Specimen: peripheral blood. Here the CDR3 DNA reads TGTGCCAGCAGCTCCCGGGACAGGGTAAATGGCTACACCTTC. It yields the protein CASSSRDRVNGYTF.